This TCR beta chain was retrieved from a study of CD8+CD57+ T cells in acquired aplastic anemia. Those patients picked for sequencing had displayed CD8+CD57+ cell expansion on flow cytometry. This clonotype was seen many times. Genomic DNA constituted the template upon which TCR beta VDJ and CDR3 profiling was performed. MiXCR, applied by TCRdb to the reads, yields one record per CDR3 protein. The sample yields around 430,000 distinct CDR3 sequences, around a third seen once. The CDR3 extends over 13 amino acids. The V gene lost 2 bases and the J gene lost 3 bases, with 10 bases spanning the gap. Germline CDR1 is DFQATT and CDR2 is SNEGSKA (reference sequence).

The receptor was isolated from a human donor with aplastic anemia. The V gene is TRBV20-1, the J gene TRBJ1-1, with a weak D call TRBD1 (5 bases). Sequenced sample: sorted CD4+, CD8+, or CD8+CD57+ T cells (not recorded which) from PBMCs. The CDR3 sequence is CSARSGGDTEAFF. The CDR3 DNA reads TGCAGTGCTAGATCGGGAGGGGACACTGAAGCTTTCTTT.